This T cell receptor beta chain was identified during a study of cytomegalovirus exposure and HLA in healthy donors. Study outcomes and limitations: Data from an earlier analysis indicated that most TCR beta V segments were productive either about 90% or about 30% of the time. Specific recognition of CMV antigens was confirmed in vitro for a few chains (all CMV-associated). Relative to equally common others, HLA-associated TCR beta chains showed greater clonal expansion in a later analysis.

The CDR3 consists of 15 residues. V was pared by 2 bases and J by 4 bases, with 12 bases between. Germline V gene lookup returns CDR1 KGHSH and CDR2 LQKENI. The PCR ran on 60 Vbeta and 13 Jbeta primers. Repertoires were generated with immunoSEQ multiplex PCR, while TCRdb's copy carries only in-frame clones and drops some. The sample contains under 150,000 clones, approximately 70% of which appear only once. Note on this clone: The target antigen is unknown.

What was sequenced was PBMCs. The genes are TRBV18 and TRBJ1-3; D uncertain. This TCR derives from an older woman in good health and CMV-seropositive. CDR3 loop: CASSPTGIFGNTIYF. The DNA of the CDR3 is TGTGCCAGCTCACCAACCGGGATATTCGGAAACACCATATATTTT.